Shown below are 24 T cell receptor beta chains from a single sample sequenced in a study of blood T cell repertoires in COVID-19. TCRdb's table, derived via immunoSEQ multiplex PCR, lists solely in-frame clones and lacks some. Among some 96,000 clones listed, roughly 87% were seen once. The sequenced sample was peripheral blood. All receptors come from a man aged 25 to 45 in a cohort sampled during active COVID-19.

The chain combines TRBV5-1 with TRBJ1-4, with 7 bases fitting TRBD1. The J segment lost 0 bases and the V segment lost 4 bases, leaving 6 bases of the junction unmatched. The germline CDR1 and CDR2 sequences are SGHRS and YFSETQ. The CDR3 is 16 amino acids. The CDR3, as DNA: TGCGCCAGCAGCCGGGGGACAGATACAACTAATGAAAAACTGTTTTTT. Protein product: CASSRGTDTTNEKLFF.

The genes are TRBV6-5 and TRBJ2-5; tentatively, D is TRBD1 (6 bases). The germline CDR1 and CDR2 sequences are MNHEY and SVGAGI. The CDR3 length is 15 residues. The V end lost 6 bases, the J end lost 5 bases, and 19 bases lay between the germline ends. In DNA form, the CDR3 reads TGTGCCAGCAGCCGAACCGGACAGACATGGGAGACCCAGTACTTC. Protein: CASSRTGQTWETQYF.

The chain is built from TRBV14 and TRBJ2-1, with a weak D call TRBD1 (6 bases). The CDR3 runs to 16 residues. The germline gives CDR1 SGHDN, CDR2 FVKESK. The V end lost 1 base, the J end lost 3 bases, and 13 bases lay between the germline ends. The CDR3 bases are TGTGCCAGCAGCCAAGCGGCAGGGGCTCTCTACAATGAGCAGTTCTTC. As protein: CASSQAAGALYNEQFF.

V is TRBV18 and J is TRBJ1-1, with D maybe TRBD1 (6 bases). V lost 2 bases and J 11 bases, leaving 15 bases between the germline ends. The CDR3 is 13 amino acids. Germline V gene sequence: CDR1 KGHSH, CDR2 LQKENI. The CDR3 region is CASSPSDSRGAFF. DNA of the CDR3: TGTGCCAGCTCACCATCGGACAGCCGAGGGGCTTTCTTT. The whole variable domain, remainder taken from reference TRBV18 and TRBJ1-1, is NAGVMQNPRHLVRRRGQEARLRCSPMKGHSHVYWYRQLPEEGLKFMVYLQKENIIDESGMPKERFSAEFPKEGPSILRIQQVVRGDSAAYFCASSPSDSRGAFFGQGTRLTVV.

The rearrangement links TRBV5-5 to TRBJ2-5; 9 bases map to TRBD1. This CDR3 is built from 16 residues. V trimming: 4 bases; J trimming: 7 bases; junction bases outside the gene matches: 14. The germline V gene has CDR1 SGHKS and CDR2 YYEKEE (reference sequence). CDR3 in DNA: TGTGCCAGCAGCCCATCGGCAGCGGACAGGGGCCGGACCCAGTACTTC. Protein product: CASSPSAADRGRTQYF.

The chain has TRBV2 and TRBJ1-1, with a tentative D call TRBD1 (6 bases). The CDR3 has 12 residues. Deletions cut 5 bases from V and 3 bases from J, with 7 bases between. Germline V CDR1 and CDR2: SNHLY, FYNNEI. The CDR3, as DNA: TGTGCCAGCAGTACAGGGTACACTGAAGCTTTCTTT. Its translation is CASSTGYTEAFF.

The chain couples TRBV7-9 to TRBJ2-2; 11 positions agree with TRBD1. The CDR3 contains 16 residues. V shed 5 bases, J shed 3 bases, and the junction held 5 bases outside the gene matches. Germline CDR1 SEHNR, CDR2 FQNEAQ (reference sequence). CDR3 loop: CASSPGQGADTGELFF. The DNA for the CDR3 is TGTGCCAGCAGCCCAGGACAGGGGGCGGACACCGGGGAGCTGTTTTTT.

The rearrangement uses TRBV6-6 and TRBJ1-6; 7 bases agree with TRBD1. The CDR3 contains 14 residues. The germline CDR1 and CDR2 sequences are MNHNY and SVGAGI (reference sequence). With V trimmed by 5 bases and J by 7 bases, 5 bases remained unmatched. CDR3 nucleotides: TGTGCCAGCAGTCAGACAGGGTCCAATTCACCCCTCCACTTT. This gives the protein CASSQTGSNSPLHF.

Written as DNA, the CDR3 is TGTGCCAGCAGCTTCCCGGGGTTCACAGATACGCAGTATTTT. This translates into CASSFPGFTDTQYF. The chain has TRBV5-6 and TRBJ2-3, with D perhaps matching TRBD2 (5 bases). There are 14 residues in the CDR3. V was cut by 2 bases and J by 2 bases, with 9 bases left in between. Germline V gives CDR1 SGHDT, CDR2 YYEEEE.

This CDR3 is CASSWTGQGREQYF. DNA of the CDR3: TGTGCCAGCAGTTGGACAGGCCAGGGGAGGGAGCAGTACTTC. The chain employs TRBV6-5 and TRBJ2-7; a possible D gene is TRBD1 (7 bases). The CDR3 is 14 residues long. The V end lost 4 bases, the J end lost 7 bases, and 17 bases lay between the germline ends. Germline assignment: CDR1 MNHEY and CDR2 SVGAGI.

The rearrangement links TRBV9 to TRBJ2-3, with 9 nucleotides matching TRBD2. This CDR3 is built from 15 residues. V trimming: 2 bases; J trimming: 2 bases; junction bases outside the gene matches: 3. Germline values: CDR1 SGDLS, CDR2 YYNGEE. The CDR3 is CASSVSGGITDTQYF. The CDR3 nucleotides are TGTGCCAGCAGCGTTAGCGGGGGAATCACAGATACGCAGTATTTT.

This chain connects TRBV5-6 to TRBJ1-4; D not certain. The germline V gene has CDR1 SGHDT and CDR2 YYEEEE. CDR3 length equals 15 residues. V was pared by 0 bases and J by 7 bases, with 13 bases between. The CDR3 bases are TGTGCCAGCAGCTTGGGTCCTGCGACGGGTGAAAAACTGTTTTTT. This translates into CASSLGPATGEKLFF.

The CDR3, as DNA: TGTGCCAGCAGTGAATGGGGCCACAGATCAACTAATGAAAAACTGTTTTTT. This gives the protein CASSEWGHRSTNEKLFF. The chain is built from TRBV25-1 and TRBJ1-4; a possible D gene is TRBD1 (5 bases). V was clipped by 1 base and J by 0 bases, with 12 bases between them. The CDR3 runs to 17 residues. Germline V CDR1 and CDR2: MGHDK, SYGVNS.

The CDR3 region has the DNA TGTGCCAGCAGCGCTATCGGGGAGAGCAATGAAAAACTGTTTTTT. Protein product: CASSAIGESNEKLFF. V is TRBV9 and J is TRBJ1-4, with D unresolved. This CDR3 has 15 residues. V lost 3 bases and J lost 5, with 14 bases in between. Germline CDR1 and CDR2: SGDLS and YYNGEE.

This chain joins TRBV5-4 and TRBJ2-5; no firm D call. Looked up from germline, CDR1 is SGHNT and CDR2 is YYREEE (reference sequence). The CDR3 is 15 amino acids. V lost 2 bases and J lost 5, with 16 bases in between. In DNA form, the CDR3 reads TGTGCCAGCAGCTTTGAGCTCATGACCGGGGAGACCCAGTACTTC. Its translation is CASSFELMTGETQYF.

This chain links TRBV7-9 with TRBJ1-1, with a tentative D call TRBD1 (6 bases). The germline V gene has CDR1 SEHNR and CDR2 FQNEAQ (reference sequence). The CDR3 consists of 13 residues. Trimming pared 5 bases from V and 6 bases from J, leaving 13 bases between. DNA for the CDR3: TGTGCCAGCAGCCCACAGGGCGTCCCTGAAGCTTTCTTT. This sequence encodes CASSPQGVPEAFF.

Written as DNA, the CDR3 is TGTGCCAGCAGGGGGGACAGCAATTATGGCTACACCTTC. It translates to CASRGDSNYGYTF. J is TRBJ1-2 and V is TRBV2; the match to TRBD1 covers 7 bases. The CDR3 contains 13 residues. Germline CDR1 SNHLY, CDR2 FYNNEI. Trimming cost V 6 bases and J 5 bases; bases outside gene matches: 6. The variable domain in full, with the rest retrieved from reference TRBV2 and TRBJ1-2, is EPEVTQTPSHQVTQMGQEVILRCVPISNHLYFYWYRQILGQKVEFLVSFYNNEISEKSEIFDDQFSVERPDGSNFTLKIRSTKLEDSAMYFCASRGDSNYGYTFGSGTRLTVV.

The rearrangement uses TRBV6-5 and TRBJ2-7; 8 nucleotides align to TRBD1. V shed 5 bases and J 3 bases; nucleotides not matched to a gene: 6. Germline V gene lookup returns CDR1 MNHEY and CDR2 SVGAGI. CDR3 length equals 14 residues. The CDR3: CASSTGGWVYEQYF. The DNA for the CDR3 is TGTGCCAGCAGTACAGGGGGGTGGGTCTACGAGCAGTACTTC.

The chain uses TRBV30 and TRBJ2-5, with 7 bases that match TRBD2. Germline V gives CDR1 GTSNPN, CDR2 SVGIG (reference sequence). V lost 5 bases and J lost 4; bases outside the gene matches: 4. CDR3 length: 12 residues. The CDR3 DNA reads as TGTGCCTGGGGTACTAGCGTAGAGACCCAGTACTTC. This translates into CAWGTSVETQYF.

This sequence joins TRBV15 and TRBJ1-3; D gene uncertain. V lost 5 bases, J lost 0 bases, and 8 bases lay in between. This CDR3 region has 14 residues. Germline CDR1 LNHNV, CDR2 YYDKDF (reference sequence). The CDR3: CATSGRDSGNTIYF. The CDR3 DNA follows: TGTGCCACCAGCGGCCGTGACTCTGGAAACACCATATATTTT. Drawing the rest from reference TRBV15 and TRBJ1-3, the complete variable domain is DAMVIQNPRYQVTQFGKPVTLSCSQTLNHNVMYWYQQKSSQAPKLLFHYYDKDFNNEADTPDNFQSRRPNTSFCFLDIRSPGLGDTAMYLCATSGRDSGNTIYFGEGSWLTVV.

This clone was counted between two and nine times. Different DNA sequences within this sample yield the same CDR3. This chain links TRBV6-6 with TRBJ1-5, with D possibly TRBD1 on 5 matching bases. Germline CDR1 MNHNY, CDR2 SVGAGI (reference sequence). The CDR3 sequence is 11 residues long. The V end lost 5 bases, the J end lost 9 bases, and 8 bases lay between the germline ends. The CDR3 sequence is CASSPGGPQHF. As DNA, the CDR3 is TGTGCCAGCAGTCCCGGGGGGCCCCAGCATTTT.

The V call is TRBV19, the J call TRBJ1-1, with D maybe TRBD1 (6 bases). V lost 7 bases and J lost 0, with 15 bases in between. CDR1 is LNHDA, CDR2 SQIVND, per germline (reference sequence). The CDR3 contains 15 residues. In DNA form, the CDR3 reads TGTGCCAGTAAAGATTGGACAGACTTGAACACTGAAGCTTTCTTT. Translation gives CASKDWTDLNTEAFF.

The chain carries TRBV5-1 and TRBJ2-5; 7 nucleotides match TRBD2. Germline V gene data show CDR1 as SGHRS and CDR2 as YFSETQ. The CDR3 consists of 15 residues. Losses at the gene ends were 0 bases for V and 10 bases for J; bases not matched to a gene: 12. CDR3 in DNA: TGCGCCAGCAGCTTGGAGGCAGCCAAAGCGGGGATCCAGTACTTC. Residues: CASSLEAAKAGIQYF.

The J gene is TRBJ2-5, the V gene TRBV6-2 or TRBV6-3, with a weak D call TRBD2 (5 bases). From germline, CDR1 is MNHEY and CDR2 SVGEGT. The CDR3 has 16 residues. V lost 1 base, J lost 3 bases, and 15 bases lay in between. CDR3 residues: CASSYLSQEEKETQYF. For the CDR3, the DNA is TGTGCCAGCAGTTACTTGTCTCAGGAGGAGAAAGAGACCCAGTACTTC.